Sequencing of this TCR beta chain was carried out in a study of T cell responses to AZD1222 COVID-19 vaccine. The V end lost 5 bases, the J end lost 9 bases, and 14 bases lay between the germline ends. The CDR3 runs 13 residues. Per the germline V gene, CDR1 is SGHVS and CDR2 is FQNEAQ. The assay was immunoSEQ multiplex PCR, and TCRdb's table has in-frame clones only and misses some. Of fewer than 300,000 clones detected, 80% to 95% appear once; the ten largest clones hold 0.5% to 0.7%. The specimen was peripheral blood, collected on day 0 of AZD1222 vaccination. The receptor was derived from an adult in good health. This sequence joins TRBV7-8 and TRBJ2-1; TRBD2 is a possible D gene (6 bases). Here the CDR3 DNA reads TGTGCCAGCAGCCGGAGGGCCGGGGTTGAGCAGTTCTTC. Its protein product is CASSRRAGVEQFF.